This T cell receptor beta chain is drawn from a study of tumor-infiltrating lymphocytes in localized non-small cell lung cancer. The wider study: From each patient, both tumor and uninvolved lung, non-adjacent to tumor, were sampled.

Method: immunoSEQ multiplex PCR; TCRdb's copy keeps in-frame clones and lacks some. The sample lists about 15,000 clones, 65% to 75% occurring once. V was cut by 0 bases and J by 2 bases, with 14 bases left in between. The CDR3 is made up of 16 amino acids. Germline CDR1 is PRHDT and CDR2 is FYEKMQ (reference sequence). Of note for this clone: Its target is not known.

General observations from the study: Higher tumor T cell infiltration than in uninvolved lung was supported by TCRbeta sequencing.

This TCR derives from a human donor with non-small cell lung cancer. The material sequenced was lung tumor tissue. J is TRBJ2-7 and V is TRBV13; D assignment may be TRBD1 or TRBD2 (6 bases each). Here the CDR3 reads CASSLGGGRVTYEQYF. The DNA of the CDR3 is TGTGCCAGCAGCTTAGGCGGGGGCCGTGTAACCTACGAGCAGTACTTC.